This T cell receptor (beta chain) appears in the sequencing data of a study of blood T cell repertoires in COVID-19. Study background: COVID-19 samples collected from the United States, Italy and Spain covered acute and convalescent phases. Sources were T cells, B-cell-depleted T cells, or PBMCs; the material itself was cDNA or gDNA.

The CDR3 contains 14 residues. V shed 4 bases and J shed 4 bases, with 12 bases lying between them. CDR1 SGDLS and CDR2 YYNGEE come from the germline V gene. Clones were sequenced by immunoSEQ multiplex PCR, and TCRdb holds only the in-frame ones, with some missing. In the table there are about 160,000 clones, 65% to 85% of which are singletons. The TCR comes from a woman older than 75 with active or convalescent COVID-19. The sequenced material came from peripheral blood. The V and J genes are TRBV9 and TRBJ1-5, with D maybe TRBD1 (6 bases). CDR3 in amino acids: CASSPGQINQPQHF. As DNA, the CDR3 is TGTGCCAGCAGCCCAGGACAGATTAATCAGCCCCAGCATTTT.